This is a list of T cell receptor beta chains from one sample in a study of T cells in Graves' hyperthyroidism and ophthalmopathy. TCRdb re-analysed the multiplex PCR reads in MiXCR, keeping a single row per CDR3 protein. The profile shows hundreds of thousands of distinct CDR3 sequences, 14% to 15% of them singletons. The specimen sequenced was blood. The receptors here all came from a man younger than 30 with Graves' ophthalmopathy. CDR3s include the opening cysteine and the closing phenylalanine or tryptophan. Each record gives: CDR3 length, clone size, V gene, J gene, D gene, CDR3 DNA, CDR3 protein. D genes are given only for firm matches. Not every row has a clone size; where given, it reads once, few, many or a size class.

>14|many|TRBV15|TRBJ1-1|.
TGTGCCACCAGCAGAGATCCGGGGAGCACTGAAGCTTTCTTT
CATSRDPGSTEAFF
>12|many|TRBV20-1|TRBJ2-5|.
TGCAGTGCGCTAGCGACAGGGTGGACCCAGTACTTC
CSALATGWTQYF
>14|.|TRBV9|TRBJ1-1|.
TGTGCCAGCAGCGGCCGGGAGAGTCTGGCTGAAGCTTTCTTT
CASSGRESLAEAFF
>17|.|TRBV7-3|TRBJ2-2|TRBD2
TGTGCCAGCAGCCCCCAGGTGCTAGCGGGAGTTGCCGGGGAGCTGTTTTTT
CASSPQVLAGVAGELFF
>15|few|TRBV27|TRBJ2-4|.
TGTGCCAGCAGACCGAAGGAGAGGGCCAAAAACATTCAGTACTTC
CASRPKERAKNIQYF
>20|many|TRBV2|TRBJ2-1|TRBD2
TGTGCCAGCAGTGAAGCGCTTCCCCTTAGCGGGAGGCCCACATACAATGAGCAGTTCTTC
CASSEALPLSGRPTYNEQFF
>17|few|TRBV4-1|TRBJ2-3|.
TGCGCCAGCAGCCGATCCGACGGCCTAGGGGCCACAGATACGCAGTATTTT
CASSRSDGLGATDTQYF
>14|many|TRBV24-1|TRBJ2-1|.
TGTGCCACCAGTGACCATGACAGGAGGAATGAGCAGTTCTTC
CATSDHDRRNEQFF
>15|many|TRBV7-2|TRBJ2-1|.
TGTGCCAGCAGCTTAGTCGGGGGCCAATACAATGAGCAGTTCTTC
CASSLVGGQYNEQFF
>13|many|TRBV6-1|TRBJ2-2|.
TGTGCCAGCAGTGGAATAAGGACCGGGGAGCTGTTTTTT
CASSGIRTGELFF
>13|many|TRBV2|TRBJ1-6|.
TGTGCCACCCAAAGGGGATTACGGTCACCCCTCCACTTT
CATQRGLRSPLHF
>12|few|TRBV12-3/TRBV12-4|TRBJ2-7|.
TGTGCCAGCAGCTTACAGGTGGGCGAGCAGTACTTC
CASSLQVGEQYF
>15|many|TRBV27|TRBJ2-1|TRBD1
TGTGCCAGCAGTAAAGGACAGGGGAACTACAATGAGCAGTTCTTC
CASSKGQGNYNEQFF
>16|many|TRBV20-1|TRBJ2-5|TRBD2
TGCAGTGCTCCCACGACTAGCGGGGCGCGACAAGAGACCCAGTACTTC
CSAPTTSGARQETQYF
>11|many|TRBV2|TRBJ2-7|.
TGTGCCAGCAGTGTTTGGGGCGAGCAGTACTTC
CASSVWGEQYF